The 25 T cell receptor beta chains presented below share a single source sample, sequenced in a study of cytomegalovirus exposure and HLA in healthy donors. Generated by immunoSEQ multiplex PCR, the TCRdb table keeps only in-frame clones and is missing some. Altogether around 99,000 clones are present, approximately 91% being singletons, with the ten largest covering roughly 2.1%. Sequencing input: PBMCs. The receptors originated from a woman in her late teens or twenties in good health and CMV-seronegative.

For the CDR3, the DNA is TGTGCCAGCAGCTTGACCGCAGCGGCTACGGAGCAGTACTTC. Translated: CASSLTAAATEQYF. The chain couples TRBV7-3 to TRBJ2-7, with a tentative D call TRBD2 (5 bases). The CDR3 consists of 14 residues. CDR1 SGHTA and CDR2 FQGTGA come from the germline V gene. V was pared by 3 bases and J by 7 bases, with 16 bases between.

The gene calls are TRBV6-5 and TRBJ2-7, with TRBD1 as a possible D gene (5 bases). V gave up 0 bases and J gave up 1 base, with 13 bases separating them. Germline CDR1 reads MNHEY; CDR2 reads SVGAGI. The CDR3 runs to 16 residues. CDR3 DNA: TGTGCCAGCAGTTACTCGAGGACATCTCGTTCCTACGAGCAGTACTTC. Translating gives CASSYSRTSRSYEQYF.

This chain joins TRBV28 and TRBJ2-3; D call uncertain. CDR1 is MDHEN, CDR2 SYDVKM, per germline. The CDR3 contains 13 residues. V was shortened by 6 bases and J by 1 base, with 8 bases between the two germline ends. CDR3 in amino acids: CASSLIGTDTQYF. CDR3 bases: TGTGCCAGCAGCCTTATAGGCACAGATACGCAGTATTTT.

The V call is TRBV27, the J call TRBJ2-1, with D unclear. The length of the CDR3 is 17 residues. V lost 3 bases and J 2 bases, leaving 17 bases between the germline ends. Looked up from germline, CDR1 is MNHEY and CDR2 is SMNVEV (reference sequence). The CDR3 here is CASSFKFAASTYNEQFF. The CDR3 DNA reads TGTGCCAGCAGTTTTAAGTTTGCGGCTTCTACCTACAATGAGCAGTTCTTC.

The chain recombines TRBV18 with TRBJ2-7; 8 bases are shared with TRBD2. The CDR3 is 14 residues long. CDR1 and CDR2 from the germline V gene are KGHSH and LQKENI. With 3 bases clipped from V and 4 bases from J, the junction kept 5 bases outside the gene matches. In DNA, the CDR3 is TGTGCCAGCTCACCCAGCGGGGGAGGGTACGAGCAGTACTTC. This gives the protein CASSPSGGGYEQYF.

The chain carries TRBV4-1 and TRBJ1-1; D perhaps matches TRBD1 (5 bases). This CDR3 has 15 residues. The germline CDR1 and CDR2 sequences are MGHRA and YSYEKL. V was shortened by 7 bases and J by 3 bases, with 18 bases between the two germline ends. As DNA, the CDR3 is TGCGCCAGCACTGTTTTTCGGGGGTCGGACACTGAAGCTTTCTTT. It encodes CASTVFRGSDTEAFF.

The chain couples TRBV19 to TRBJ1-2; 7 nucleotides agree with TRBD1. Unmatched junction bases numbered 3, after V lost 3 bases and J lost 5 bases. The CDR3 has 13 residues. Per the germline V gene, CDR1 is LNHDA and CDR2 is SQIVND (reference sequence). DNA of the CDR3: TGTGCCAGTAGTATCTCGGGACAGTATGGCTACACCTTC. The encoded protein is CASSISGQYGYTF.

This clone was recorded a few times. This chain connects TRBV30 to TRBJ1-1; D is unresolved. Trimming pared 2 bases from V and 1 base from J, leaving 5 bases between. In germline, CDR1 is GTSNPN, CDR2 SVGIG (reference sequence). This CDR3 contains 12 residues. The CDR3: CAWSLENTEAFF. CDR3 sequence (DNA): TGTGCCTGGAGTTTAGAGAACACTGAAGCTTTCTTT. The whole variable domain, filled in from reference TRBV30 and TRBJ1-1, reads SQTIHQWPATLVQPVGSPLSLECTVEGTSNPNLYWYRQAAGRGLQLLFYSVGIGQISSEVPQNLSASRPQDRQFILSSKKLLLSDSGFYLCAWSLENTEAFFGQGTRLTVV.

The genes are TRBV6-5 and TRBJ2-2, with D possibly being TRBD2 (5 bases). There are 12 residues in the CDR3. Trimming removed 6 bases from V and 6 bases from J, with 8 bases in between. Germline CDR1 reads MNHEY; CDR2 reads SVGAGI. CDR3 DNA: TGTGCCAGCAGCTCCGGGGCCGGGGAGCTGTTTTTT. This gives the protein CASSSGAGELFF.

This clone was observed a single time. In DNA, the CDR3 is TGTGCCAGTACCTACGGGAACACTGAAGCTTTCTTT. Translating gives CASTYGNTEAFF. The gene calls are TRBV19 and TRBJ1-1; the D is unclear. Looked up from germline, CDR1 is LNHDA and CDR2 is SQIVND (reference sequence). This CDR3 has 12 amino acids. V lost 7 bases and J 1 base, leaving 7 bases between the germline ends.

The CDR3 sequence is CASSFVTGGYTF. The CDR3 coding sequence is TGTGCCAGCAGCTTCGTAACAGGTGGCTACACCTTC. The chain joins TRBV7-2 to TRBJ1-2; a weak D match, TRBD1 (5 bases). V was trimmed by 3 bases and J by 7 bases, leaving 9 bases between them. The CDR3 spans 12 residues. Looked up from germline, CDR1 is SGHTA and CDR2 is FQGNSA.

This chain joins TRBV28 and TRBJ2-5; 9 bases fit TRBD1. Losses at the gene ends were 5 bases for V and 3 bases for J; bases not matched to a gene: 7. From germline, CDR1 is MDHEN and CDR2 SYDVKM. This CDR3 contains 15 residues. CDR3: CASSPPGTGKETQYF. CDR3 nucleotides: TGTGCCAGCAGTCCCCCCGGGACAGGGAAAGAGACCCAGTACTTC. The full variable domain, in which reference TRBV28 and TRBJ2-5 provide the parts outside the CDR3, is DVKVTQSSRYLVKRTGEKVFLECVQDMDHENMFWYRQDPGLGLRLIYFSYDVKMKEKGDIPEGYSVSREKKERFSLILESASTNQTSMYLCASSPPGTGKETQYFGPGTRLLVL.

The J gene is TRBJ1-2, the V gene TRBV2, with D tentatively TRBD1 (6 bases). The CDR3 has 13 residues. Trimming left V 5 bases short and J 7 bases short, with 14 bases between. Germline values: CDR1 SNHLY, CDR2 FYNNEI. CDR3 amino acids: CASSRWTEGGYTF. The CDR3 coding sequence is TGTGCCAGCAGTCGTTGGACAGAGGGTGGCTACACCTTC.

The chain recombines TRBV13 with TRBJ2-3; 7 bases fit TRBD1. The junction had 7 bases not matched to a gene; V was cut back by 5 bases and J by 2 bases. In germline, CDR1 is PRHDT, CDR2 FYEKMQ (reference sequence). The length of the CDR3 is 15 residues. For the CDR3, the DNA is TGTGCCAGCAGCCCCGTGACAGGGAACACAGATACGCAGTATTTT. Its protein product is CASSPVTGNTDTQYF.

V and J are TRBV19 and TRBJ1-2, with TRBD1 identical over 8 bases. Germline-derived CDR1 and CDR2 are LNHDA and SQIVND (reference sequence). Trimming removed 4 bases from V and 8 bases from J; junction bases left unmatched: 6. There are 13 residues in the CDR3. CDR3 sequence reads: CASSRGQVHGYTF. The CDR3 DNA reads TGTGCCAGTAGTAGGGGACAGGTACACGGCTACACCTTC.

This clone was counted once. The rearrangement uses TRBV28 and TRBJ1-2; unclear D gene. The CDR3 consists of 13 residues. The V end was cut by 1 base, the J end by 0 bases, with 3 bases between. Per germline, CDR1 MDHEN and CDR2 SYDVKM. The CDR3: CASSLLTNYGYTF. CDR3 bases: TGTGCCAGCAGTTTATTAACTAACTATGGCTACACCTTC.

This chain joins TRBV7-6 and TRBJ1-2; D not certain. This CDR3 region has 16 residues. Germline V gene data show CDR1 as SGHVS and CDR2 as FNYEAQ. The V and J ends lost 3 bases and 1 base respectively, with 15 bases between them. The CDR3 protein is CASSLEGSSVNYGYTF. DNA of the CDR3: TGTGCCAGCAGCTTGGAGGGTAGCAGCGTTAACTATGGCTACACCTTC.

V gene TRBV7-2 combines with J gene TRBJ2-7, with D maybe TRBD2 (7 bases). Germline CDR1 reads SGHTA; CDR2 reads FQGNSA. This CDR3 region has 18 residues. Deletions cut 1 base from V and 2 bases from J, with 21 bases between. The CDR3 spells CASSLEWGGRLSPYEQYF. The DNA of the CDR3 is TGTGCCAGCAGCTTAGAGTGGGGGGGCCGGCTGTCGCCCTACGAGCAGTACTTC.

This clone was counted between two and nine times. The J gene is TRBJ1-5, the V gene TRBV4-1, with D possibly matching TRBD1 (5 bases). Germline V gene data show CDR1 as MGHRA and CDR2 as YSYEKL. The CDR3 totals 16 residues. Trimming shortened V by 6 bases and J by 2 bases, and 17 bases separated the two germline ends. The chain's CDR3 is CASSPIGQGGNQPQHF. The CDR3 DNA follows: TGCGCCAGCAGTCCCATAGGGCAGGGTGGCAATCAGCCCCAGCATTTT.

The chain is built from TRBV7-9 and TRBJ1-4, with a tentative D call TRBD1 (6 bases). The CDR3 sequence is 16 residues long. V was clipped by 3 bases and J by 8 bases, with 19 bases between them. The germline V gene has CDR1 SEHNR and CDR2 FQNEAQ (reference sequence). CDR3 region: CASSLEGEGVQEKLFF. In DNA form, the CDR3 reads TGTGCCAGCAGCTTGGAGGGGGAGGGGGTACAGGAAAAACTGTTTTTT.

The genes are TRBV7-9 and TRBJ2-1; D is perhaps TRBD1 (6 bases). V lost 4 bases, J lost 0 bases, and 16 bases lay in between. The CDR3 totals 17 residues. Germline V lookup: CDR1 SEHNR, CDR2 FQNEAQ (reference sequence). This CDR3 is CASSSSGTPSSYNEQFF. The CDR3 coding sequence is TGTGCCAGCAGCTCCTCCGGGACACCATCCTCCTACAATGAGCAGTTCTTC.

The rearrangement uses TRBV5-1 and TRBJ2-3, with 7 bases lining up with TRBD1. The germline V gene has CDR1 SGHRS and CDR2 YFSETQ. V was clipped by 2 bases and J by 5 bases; unmatched bases: 8. The CDR3 has 15 amino acids. CDR3 residues: CASSFGAGGRDTQYF. The CDR3 bases are TGCGCCAGCAGCTTTGGGGCAGGGGGAAGAGATACGCAGTATTTT. Full variable domain (remainder filled in from reference TRBV5-1 and TRBJ2-3): KAGVTQTPRYLIKTRGQQVTLSCSPISGHRSVSWYQQTPGQGLQFLFEYFSETQRNKGNFPGRFSGRQFSNSRSEMNVSTLELGDSALYLCASSFGAGGRDTQYFGPGTRLTVL.

This sequence joins TRBV7-6 and TRBJ1-1; D possibly corresponds to TRBD1 (5 bases). Per germline, CDR1 SGHVS and CDR2 FNYEAQ. V dropped 2 bases and J dropped 5 bases, with 12 bases sitting between them. This CDR3 region has 14 residues. The CDR3 reads CASSLFSGGTEAFF. CDR3 sequence (DNA): TGTGCCAGCAGCTTATTCTCTGGGGGGACTGAAGCTTTCTTT.

A remark on this clone: The same CDR3 can be traced to other DNA sequences in this sample. The rearrangement uses TRBV28 and TRBJ1-2; no firm D call. V was clipped by 4 bases and J by 4 bases, with 4 bases between them. The CDR3 loop spans 11 amino acids. Germline V CDR1 and CDR2: MDHEN, SYDVKM. The CDR3 loop reads CASSSFYGYTF. The DNA for the CDR3 is TGTGCCAGCAGTTCATTCTATGGCTACACCTTC.

V and J are TRBV4-1 and TRBJ2-7; possible D gene TRBD2, 6 bases. V shed 6 bases and J shed 1 base, with 22 bases lying between them. The germline V gene encodes CDR1 MGHRA and CDR2 YSYEKL. The CDR3 has 17 amino acids. The CDR3 reads CASSQHSGRESSYEQYF. The DNA for the CDR3 is TGCGCCAGCAGTCAACACAGTGGCCGGGAGTCGTCCTACGAGCAGTACTTC.